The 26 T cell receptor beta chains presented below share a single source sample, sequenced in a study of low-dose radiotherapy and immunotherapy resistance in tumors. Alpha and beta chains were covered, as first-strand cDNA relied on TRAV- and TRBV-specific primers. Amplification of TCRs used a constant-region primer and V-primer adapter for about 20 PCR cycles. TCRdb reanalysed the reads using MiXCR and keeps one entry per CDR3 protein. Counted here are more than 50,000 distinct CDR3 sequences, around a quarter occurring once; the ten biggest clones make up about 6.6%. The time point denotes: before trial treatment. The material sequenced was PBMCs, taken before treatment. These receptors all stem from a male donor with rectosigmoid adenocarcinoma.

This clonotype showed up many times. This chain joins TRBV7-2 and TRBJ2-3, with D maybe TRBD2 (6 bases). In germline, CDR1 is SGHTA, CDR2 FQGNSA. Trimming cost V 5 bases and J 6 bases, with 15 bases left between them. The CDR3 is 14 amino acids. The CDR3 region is CASSPGGPRDTQYF. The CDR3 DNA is TGTGCCAGCAGCCCCGGGGGACCGCGGGATACGCAGTATTTT.

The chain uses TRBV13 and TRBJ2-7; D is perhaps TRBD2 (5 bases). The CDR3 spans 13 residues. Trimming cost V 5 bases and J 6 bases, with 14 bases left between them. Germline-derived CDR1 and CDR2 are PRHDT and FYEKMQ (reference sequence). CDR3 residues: CASSPSGGVEQYF. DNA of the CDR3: TGTGCCAGCAGCCCAAGCGGTGGGGTCGAGCAGTACTTC.

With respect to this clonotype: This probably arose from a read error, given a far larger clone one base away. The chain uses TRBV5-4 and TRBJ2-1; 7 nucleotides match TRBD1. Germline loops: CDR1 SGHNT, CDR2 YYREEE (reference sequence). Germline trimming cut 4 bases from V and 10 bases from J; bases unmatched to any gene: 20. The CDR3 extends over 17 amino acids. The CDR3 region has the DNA TGTGCCAGCAGCACCTCAGCCGGCAGGGGGAATCCCTACGAGCAGTTCTTC. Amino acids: CASSTSAGRGNPYEQFF.

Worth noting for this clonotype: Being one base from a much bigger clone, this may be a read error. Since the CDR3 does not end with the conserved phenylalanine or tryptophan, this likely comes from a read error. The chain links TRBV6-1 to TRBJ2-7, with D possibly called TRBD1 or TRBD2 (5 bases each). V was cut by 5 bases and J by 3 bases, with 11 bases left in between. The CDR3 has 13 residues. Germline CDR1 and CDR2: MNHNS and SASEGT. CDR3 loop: CASSYGAYYEQYS. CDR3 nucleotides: TGTGCCAGCAGTTACGGGGCATACTACGAGCAGTACTCC.

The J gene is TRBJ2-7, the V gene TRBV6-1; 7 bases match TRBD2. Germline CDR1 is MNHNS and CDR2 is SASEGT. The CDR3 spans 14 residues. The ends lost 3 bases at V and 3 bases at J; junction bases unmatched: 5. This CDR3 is CASSEVSGFYEQYF. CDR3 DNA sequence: TGTGCCAGCAGTGAGGTTAGCGGGTTCTACGAGCAGTACTTC.

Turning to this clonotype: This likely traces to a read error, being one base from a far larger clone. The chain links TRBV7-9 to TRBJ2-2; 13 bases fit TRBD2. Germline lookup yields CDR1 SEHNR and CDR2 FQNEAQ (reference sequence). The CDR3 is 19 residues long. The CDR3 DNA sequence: TGTGCCCGCAGCCTTACGGGACTAGCGGGATCTATGCAAACCGGGGAGCTGTTTTTT. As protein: CARSLTGLAGSMQTGELFF. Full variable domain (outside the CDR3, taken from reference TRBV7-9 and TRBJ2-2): DTGVSQNPRHKITKRGQNVTFRCDPISEHNRLYWYRQTLGQGPEFLTYFQNEAQLEKSRLLSDRFSAERPKGSFSTLEIQRTEQGDSAMYLCARSLTGLAGSMQTGELFFGEGSRLTVL.

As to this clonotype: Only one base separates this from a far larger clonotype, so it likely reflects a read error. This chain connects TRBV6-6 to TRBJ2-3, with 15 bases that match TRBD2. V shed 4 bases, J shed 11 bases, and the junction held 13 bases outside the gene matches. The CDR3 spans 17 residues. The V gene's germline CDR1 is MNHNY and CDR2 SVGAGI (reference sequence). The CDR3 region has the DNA TGTGCCAGCAGTTTAGTTCGGACTAGCGGGAGGGTCTGGAGGCAGTATTTT. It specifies CASSLVRTSGRVWRQYF.

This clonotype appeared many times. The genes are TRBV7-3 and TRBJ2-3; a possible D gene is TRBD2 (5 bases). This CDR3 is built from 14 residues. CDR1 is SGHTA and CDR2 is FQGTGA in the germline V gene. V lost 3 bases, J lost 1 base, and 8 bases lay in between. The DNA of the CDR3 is TGTGCCAGCAGCTTGACCGGGGGCACAGATACGCAGTATTTT. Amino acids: CASSLTGGTDTQYF.

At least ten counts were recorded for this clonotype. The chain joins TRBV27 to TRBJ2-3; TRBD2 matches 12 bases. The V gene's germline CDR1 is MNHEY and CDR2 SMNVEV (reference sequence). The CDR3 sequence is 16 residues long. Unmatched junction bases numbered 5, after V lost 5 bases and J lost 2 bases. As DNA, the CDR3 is TGTGCCAGCAGTCTGACTAGCGGGGGAGTCACAGATACGCAGTATTTT. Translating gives CASSLTSGGVTDTQYF.

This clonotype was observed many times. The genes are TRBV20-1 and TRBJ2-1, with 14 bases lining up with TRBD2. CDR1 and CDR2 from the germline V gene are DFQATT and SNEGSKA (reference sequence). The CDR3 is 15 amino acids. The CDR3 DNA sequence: TGCAGCATGACTAGCGGGGGGGCTCGGTACAATGAGCAGTTCTTC. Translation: CSMTSGGARYNEQFF.

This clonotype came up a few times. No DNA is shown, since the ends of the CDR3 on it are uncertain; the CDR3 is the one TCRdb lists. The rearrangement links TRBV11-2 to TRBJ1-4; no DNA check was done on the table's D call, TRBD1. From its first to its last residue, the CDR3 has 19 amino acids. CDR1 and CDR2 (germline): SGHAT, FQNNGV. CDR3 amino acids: CASSLDPASRGLRKKLFFF.

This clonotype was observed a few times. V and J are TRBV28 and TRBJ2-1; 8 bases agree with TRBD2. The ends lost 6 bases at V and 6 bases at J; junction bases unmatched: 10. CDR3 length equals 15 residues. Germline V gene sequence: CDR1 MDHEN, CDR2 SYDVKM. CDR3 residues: CASSLRGGRFNEQFF. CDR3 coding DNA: TGTGCCAGCAGCCTAAGGGGCGGGAGGTTCAATGAGCAGTTCTTC. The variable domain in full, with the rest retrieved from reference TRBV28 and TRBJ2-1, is DVKVTQSSRYLVKRTGEKVFLECVQDMDHENMFWYRQDPGLGLRLIYFSYDVKMKEKGDIPEGYSVSREKKERFSLILESASTNQTSMYLCASSLRGGRFNEQFFGPGTRLTVL.

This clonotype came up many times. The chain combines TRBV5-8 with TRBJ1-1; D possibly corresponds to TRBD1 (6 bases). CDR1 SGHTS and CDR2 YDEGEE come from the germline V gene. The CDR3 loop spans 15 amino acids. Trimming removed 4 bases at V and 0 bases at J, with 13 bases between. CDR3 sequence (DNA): TGTGCCAGCAGCGAAGGACAGATCATGAACACTGAAGCTTTCTTT. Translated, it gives CASSEGQIMNTEAFF.

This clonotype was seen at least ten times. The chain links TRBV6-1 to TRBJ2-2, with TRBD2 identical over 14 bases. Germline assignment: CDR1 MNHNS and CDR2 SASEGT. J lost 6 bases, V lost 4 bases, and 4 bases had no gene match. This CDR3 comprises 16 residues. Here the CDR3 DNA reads TGTGCCAGCAGTGTGACTAGCGGGAGGGCCGCCGGGGAGCTGTTTTTT. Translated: CASSVTSGRAAGELFF.

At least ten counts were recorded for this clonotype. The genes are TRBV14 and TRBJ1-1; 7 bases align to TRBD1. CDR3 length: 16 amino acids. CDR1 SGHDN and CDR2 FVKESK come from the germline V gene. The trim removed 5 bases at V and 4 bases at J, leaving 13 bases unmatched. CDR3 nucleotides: TGTGCCAGCAGCGCGCTATCACAGGGGATTGGCACTGAAGCTTTCTTT. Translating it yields CASSALSQGIGTEAFF.

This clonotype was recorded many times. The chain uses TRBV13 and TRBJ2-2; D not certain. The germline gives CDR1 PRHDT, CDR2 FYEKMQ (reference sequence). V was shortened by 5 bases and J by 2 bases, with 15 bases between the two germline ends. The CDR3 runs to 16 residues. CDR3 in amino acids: CASSPQDMPNTGELFF. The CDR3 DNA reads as TGTGCCAGCAGCCCCCAGGATATGCCCAACACCGGGGAGCTGTTTTTT.

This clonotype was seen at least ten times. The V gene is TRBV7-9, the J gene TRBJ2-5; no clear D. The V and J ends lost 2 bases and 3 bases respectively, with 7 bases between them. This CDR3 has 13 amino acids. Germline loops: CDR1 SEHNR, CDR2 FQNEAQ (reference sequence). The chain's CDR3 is CASSLRLKETQYF. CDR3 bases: TGTGCCAGCAGCTTACGACTCAAAGAGACCCAGTACTTC.

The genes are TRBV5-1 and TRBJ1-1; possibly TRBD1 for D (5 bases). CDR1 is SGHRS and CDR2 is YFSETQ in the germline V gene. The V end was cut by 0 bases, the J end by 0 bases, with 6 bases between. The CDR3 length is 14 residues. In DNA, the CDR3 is TGCGCCAGCAGCTTGGGACAGATGAACACTGAAGCTTTCTTT. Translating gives CASSLGQMNTEAFF.

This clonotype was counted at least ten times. In DNA, the CDR3 is TGTGCCAGCAGGCCATCTCTTGGAGCGGGAGGTGAGACAGATACGCAGTATTTT. It specifies CASRPSLGAGGETDTQYF. The chain has TRBV28 and TRBJ2-3, with 9 bases lining up with TRBD2. V gave up 6 bases and J gave up 3 bases; unmatched junction bases: 16. Looked up from germline, CDR1 is MDHEN and CDR2 is SYDVKM. This CDR3 is built from 18 residues. Full variable domain (missing parts from reference TRBV28 and TRBJ2-3): DVKVTQSSRYLVKRTGEKVFLECVQDMDHENMFWYRQDPGLGLRLIYFSYDVKMKEKGDIPEGYSVSREKKERFSLILESASTNQTSMYLCASRPSLGAGGETDTQYFGPGTRLTVL.

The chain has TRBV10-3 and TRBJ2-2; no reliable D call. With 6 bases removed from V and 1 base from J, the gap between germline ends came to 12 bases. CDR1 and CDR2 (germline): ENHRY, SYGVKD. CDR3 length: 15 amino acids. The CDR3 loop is CAIRADTMNTGELFF. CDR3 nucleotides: TGTGCCATCAGGGCAGACACAATGAACACCGGGGAGCTGTTTTTT.

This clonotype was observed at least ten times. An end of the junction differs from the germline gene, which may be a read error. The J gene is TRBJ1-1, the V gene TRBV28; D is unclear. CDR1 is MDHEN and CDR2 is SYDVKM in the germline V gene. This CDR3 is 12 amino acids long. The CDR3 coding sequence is TGTGCCAGCAGTCTACCCCTGGGCAGCCAGGTCTTT. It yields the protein CASSLPLGSQVF.

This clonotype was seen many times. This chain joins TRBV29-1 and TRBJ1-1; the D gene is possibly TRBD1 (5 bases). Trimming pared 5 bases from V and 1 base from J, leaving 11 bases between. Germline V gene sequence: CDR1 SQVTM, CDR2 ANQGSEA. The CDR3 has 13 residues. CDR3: CSVWGVGNTEAFF. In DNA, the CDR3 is TGCAGCGTTTGGGGGGTTGGGAACACTGAAGCTTTCTTT.

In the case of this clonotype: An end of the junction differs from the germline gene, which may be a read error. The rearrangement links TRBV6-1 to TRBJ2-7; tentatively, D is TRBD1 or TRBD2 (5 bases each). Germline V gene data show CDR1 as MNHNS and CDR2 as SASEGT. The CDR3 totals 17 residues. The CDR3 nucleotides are TGTACCAGCAGTGACATCGGACGGGACGCACGCTCCTACGAGCAGTACTTC. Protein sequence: CTSSDIGRDARSYEQYF.

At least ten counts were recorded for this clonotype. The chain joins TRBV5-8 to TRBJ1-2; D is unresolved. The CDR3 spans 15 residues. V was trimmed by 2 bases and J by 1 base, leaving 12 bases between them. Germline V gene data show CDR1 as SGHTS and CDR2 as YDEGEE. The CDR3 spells CASSFSPGDNYGYTF. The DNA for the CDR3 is TGTGCCAGCAGCTTTTCCCCTGGGGATAACTATGGCTACACCTTC.

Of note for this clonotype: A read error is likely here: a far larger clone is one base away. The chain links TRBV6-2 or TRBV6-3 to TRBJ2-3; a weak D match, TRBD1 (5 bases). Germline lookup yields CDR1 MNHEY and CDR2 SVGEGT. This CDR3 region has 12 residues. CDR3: CVSSDSSDTQYF. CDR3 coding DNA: TGTGTCAGCAGCGACAGTTCAGATACGCAGTATTTT.

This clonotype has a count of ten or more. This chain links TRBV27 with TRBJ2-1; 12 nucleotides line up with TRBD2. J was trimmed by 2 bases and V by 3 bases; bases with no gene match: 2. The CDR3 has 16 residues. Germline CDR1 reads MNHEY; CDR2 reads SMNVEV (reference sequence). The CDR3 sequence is CASSLTSGRPYNEQFF. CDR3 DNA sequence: TGTGCCAGCAGTTTGACTAGCGGGAGACCCTACAATGAGCAGTTCTTC.